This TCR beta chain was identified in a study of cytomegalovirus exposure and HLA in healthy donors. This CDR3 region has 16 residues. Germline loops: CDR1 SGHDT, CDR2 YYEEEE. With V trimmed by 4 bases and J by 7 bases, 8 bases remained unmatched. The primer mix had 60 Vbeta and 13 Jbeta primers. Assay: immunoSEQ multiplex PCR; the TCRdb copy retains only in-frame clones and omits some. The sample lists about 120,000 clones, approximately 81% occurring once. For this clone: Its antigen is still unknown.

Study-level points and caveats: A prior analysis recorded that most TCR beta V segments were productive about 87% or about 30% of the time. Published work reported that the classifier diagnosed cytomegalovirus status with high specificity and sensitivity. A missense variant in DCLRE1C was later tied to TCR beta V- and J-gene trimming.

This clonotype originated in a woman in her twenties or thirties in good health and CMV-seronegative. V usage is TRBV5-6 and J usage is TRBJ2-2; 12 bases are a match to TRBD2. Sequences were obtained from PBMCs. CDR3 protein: CASSRGLAGIGGELFF. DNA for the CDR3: TGTGCCAGCAGCCGCGGACTAGCGGGAATAGGCGGGGAGCTGTTTTTT.